The rows below give T cell receptor beta chains drawn from one sample of a study of T cell responses to AZD1222 COVID-19 vaccine. TCRdb's copy holds only in-frame clones and misses some; the assay was immunoSEQ multiplex PCR. Of some 39,000 clones listed, 80% to 95% were seen once; the top ten hold about 36%. Sequences were derived from peripheral blood, sampled 28 days after the second AZD1222 dose. These receptors all come from an adult who received the AZD1222 COVID-19 vaccine. Each CDR3 is given with its conserved first and last residue. The order of the fields is J gene, clone size, D gene, V gene, CDR3 DNA, CDR3 protein. A D gene is named only where the DNA matches it firmly. Only some rows state a clone size, as once, few, many or a class for expanded clones.

j_gene: TRBJ1-1
abundance: .
d_gene: .
v_gene: TRBV19
CDR3nt: TGTGCCAGTAGTGACGGACAGTCCACTGAAGCTTTCTTT
CDR3aa: CASSDGQSTEAFF

j_gene: TRBJ2-1
abundance: .
d_gene: TRBD1
v_gene: TRBV9
CDR3nt: TGTGCCAGCAGCCCCAGACAGGGGGGCAGCTCCTACAATGAGCAGTTCTTC
CDR3aa: CASSPRQGGSSYNEQFF

j_gene: TRBJ1-2
abundance: .
d_gene: TRBD1
v_gene: TRBV10-3
CDR3nt: TGTGCCATCAGTCGGGACAGCCCGGGGGATGGCTACACCTTC
CDR3aa: CAISRDSPGDGYTF

j_gene: TRBJ1-2
abundance: once
d_gene: .
v_gene: TRBV5-1
CDR3nt: TGCGCCAGCAGCCAATCCAACGTGATGACCGGCGGCTACACCTTC
CDR3aa: CASSQSNVMTGGYTF

j_gene: TRBJ2-7
abundance: .
d_gene: .
v_gene: TRBV6-2/TRBV6-3
CDR3nt: TGTGCCAGCAGTAAAGGCTACGAGCAGTACTTC
CDR3aa: CASSKGYEQYF

j_gene: TRBJ1-4
abundance: .
d_gene: .
v_gene: TRBV12-3/TRBV12-4
CDR3nt: TGTGCCAGCAGTTTCACGGCAGGGCAAGGACTGTTTTTT
CDR3aa: CASSFTAGQGLFF

j_gene: TRBJ1-1
abundance: .
d_gene: .
v_gene: TRBV5-4
CDR3nt: TGTGCCGGCACGGCAGATATGAACACTGAAGCTTTCTTT
CDR3aa: CAGTADMNTEAFF

j_gene: TRBJ2-6
abundance: .
d_gene: TRBD1
v_gene: TRBV4-2
CDR3nt: TGTGCCAGCAGCCAAGTCGGGACAGGGGGTGCTGGGGCCAACGTCCTGACTTTC
CDR3aa: CASSQVGTGGAGANVLTF

j_gene: TRBJ2-2
abundance: .
d_gene: .
v_gene: TRBV10-2
CDR3nt: TGCGCCAGCAGTGAGGGCCTCGCCACCGGGGAGCTGTTTTTT
CDR3aa: CASSEGLATGELFF

j_gene: TRBJ1-2
abundance: .
d_gene: .
v_gene: TRBV12-3/TRBV12-4
CDR3nt: TGTGCCAGCAGTCCCCCGTTCGGGTATGGCTACACCTTC
CDR3aa: CASSPPFGYGYTF

j_gene: TRBJ2-5
abundance: once
d_gene: TRBD1
v_gene: TRBV7-9
CDR3nt: TGTGCCAGCAGCTCGGGACAGGGTGGTAAAACCCAGTACTTC
CDR3aa: CASSSGQGGKTQYF

j_gene: TRBJ1-6
abundance: .
d_gene: TRBD1
v_gene: TRBV27
CDR3nt: TGTGCCAGCAGGAGAGGGGGCGTTCTGGGTTCACCCCTCCACTTT
CDR3aa: CASRRGGVLGSPLHF

j_gene: TRBJ1-6
abundance: .
d_gene: .
v_gene: TRBV13
CDR3nt: TGTGCCAGCAGCTTGAGCCCCGGGGCGGGTTATTCACCCCTCCACTTT
CDR3aa: CASSLSPGAGYSPLHF

j_gene: TRBJ1-1
abundance: .
d_gene: .
v_gene: TRBV2
CDR3nt: TGTGCCAGCGGGCGGGAACAGACTAACACTGAAGCTTTCTTT
CDR3aa: CASGREQTNTEAFF

j_gene: TRBJ1-2
abundance: .
d_gene: TRBD1
v_gene: TRBV5-1
CDR3nt: TGCGCCAGCAGCTTGGCGGACAGGACCTATGGCTACACCTTC
CDR3aa: CASSLADRTYGYTF

j_gene: TRBJ1-1
abundance: .
d_gene: .
v_gene: TRBV2
CDR3nt: TGTGCCAGCAGCCGCCCGGGACGTCACACTGAAGCTTTCTTT
CDR3aa: CASSRPGRHTEAFF

j_gene: TRBJ1-3
abundance: .
d_gene: .
v_gene: TRBV21-1
CDR3nt: TGTGCCAGCAGCAAAGGGGGACAGGGGGGGACGGATGCAGGAAACACCATATATTTT
CDR3aa: CASSKGGQGGTDAGNTIYF

j_gene: TRBJ1-5
abundance: once
d_gene: .
v_gene: TRBV6-5
CDR3nt: TGTGCCAGCAGTTACTTTAGCGATCAGCCCCAGCATTTT
CDR3aa: CASSYFSDQPQHF

j_gene: TRBJ1-1
abundance: .
d_gene: .
v_gene: TRBV4-1
CDR3nt: TGCGCCAGCAGCCAAGGCGGAGGCTCCTACAGAGTTTCCGAAGCTTTCTTT
CDR3aa: CASSQGGGSYRVSEAFF

j_gene: TRBJ2-5
abundance: .
d_gene: TRBD1
v_gene: TRBV7-9
CDR3nt: TGTGCCAGCAGCAGGACAGGGCTGGGGGAGACCCAGTACTTC
CDR3aa: CASSRTGLGETQYF

j_gene: TRBJ2-3
abundance: .
d_gene: .
v_gene: TRBV5-4
CDR3nt: TGTGCCAGCGGGGGCGGACCCTCGTACACAGATACGCAGTATTTT
CDR3aa: CASGGGPSYTDTQYF

j_gene: TRBJ2-7
abundance: .
d_gene: .
v_gene: TRBV6-1
CDR3nt: TGTGCCAGCAGTGAAGCGGACGGCCACTACGAGCAGTACTTC
CDR3aa: CASSEADGHYEQYF

j_gene: TRBJ2-1
abundance: once
d_gene: TRBD2
v_gene: TRBV5-1
CDR3nt: TGCGCCAGCTTCAGCGGGGGGGGTTACAATGAGCAGTTCTTC
CDR3aa: CASFSGGGYNEQFF

j_gene: TRBJ1-2
abundance: .
d_gene: TRBD1
v_gene: TRBV7-2
CDR3nt: TGTGCCAGCAGCTTAAACCTTTACATTGGACAGGGGAGGAACGGCTACACCTTC
CDR3aa: CASSLNLYIGQGRNGYTF

j_gene: TRBJ1-6
abundance: .
d_gene: TRBD1
v_gene: TRBV4-2
CDR3nt: TGTGCCAGCAGCCAAGATTCCGACAGGGGTTCACCCCTCCACTTT
CDR3aa: CASSQDSDRGSPLHF

j_gene: TRBJ1-4
abundance: .
d_gene: .
v_gene: TRBV6-5
CDR3nt: TGTGCCAGCAGTTCAAGGTCCAGGGGTGAAAAACTGTTTTTT
CDR3aa: CASSSRSRGEKLFF

j_gene: TRBJ2-5
abundance: .
d_gene: .
v_gene: TRBV12-3/TRBV12-4
CDR3nt: TGTGCCAGTCGGAGGACAGAGACCCAGTACTTC
CDR3aa: CASRRTETQYF

j_gene: TRBJ1-5
abundance: .
d_gene: .
v_gene: TRBV6-2/TRBV6-3
CDR3nt: TGTGCCAGCAGCTTTACAGGAGCTCCCAATCAGCCCCAGCATTTT
CDR3aa: CASSFTGAPNQPQHF

j_gene: TRBJ1-2
abundance: .
d_gene: TRBD1
v_gene: TRBV7-9
CDR3nt: TGTGCCAGCAGCTTAGCGGGACAGGGATCAAGTGGCTACACCTTC
CDR3aa: CASSLAGQGSSGYTF

j_gene: TRBJ2-5
abundance: .
d_gene: TRBD2
v_gene: TRBV16
CDR3nt: TGTGCCAGCAGCCAATGGAGGTCTCTCCAGCGGGGAGAGACCCAGTACTTC
CDR3aa: CASSQWRSLQRGETQYF

j_gene: TRBJ2-1
abundance: .
d_gene: .
v_gene: TRBV10-3
CDR3nt: TGTGCCATCAGTGAGTTGGCAGGGGCCTACAATGAGCAGTTCTTC
CDR3aa: CAISELAGAYNEQFF

j_gene: TRBJ2-5
abundance: .
d_gene: .
v_gene: TRBV11-2
CDR3nt: TGTGCCAGCAGCCTAGGCAGGGGCGGAGAGACCCAGTACTTC
CDR3aa: CASSLGRGGETQYF

j_gene: TRBJ2-7
abundance: .
d_gene: TRBD2
v_gene: TRBV6-6
CDR3nt: TGTGCCAGCACCCAGCGGGGGGCCAGGGAGCAGTACTTC
CDR3aa: CASTQRGAREQYF

j_gene: TRBJ1-4
abundance: .
d_gene: TRBD1
v_gene: TRBV6-1
CDR3nt: TGTGCCAGCAGTGAATCAACAGGGGTCCCTAATGAAAAACTGTTTTTT
CDR3aa: CASSESTGVPNEKLFF

j_gene: TRBJ2-7
abundance: .
d_gene: .
v_gene: TRBV2
CDR3nt: TGTGCCAGCGGAATGCGTCCTCCCTACGAGCAGTACTTC
CDR3aa: CASGMRPPYEQYF

j_gene: TRBJ1-1
abundance: .
d_gene: TRBD1
v_gene: TRBV10-1
CDR3nt: TGCGCCAGCAGTGAGAACAGGGGCCTTATGAACACTGAAGCTTTCTTT
CDR3aa: CASSENRGLMNTEAFF

j_gene: TRBJ1-5
abundance: .
d_gene: .
v_gene: TRBV27
CDR3nt: TGTGCCAGCATCCCATCGGGGAAGAATCAGCCCCAGCATTTT
CDR3aa: CASIPSGKNQPQHF

j_gene: TRBJ2-1
abundance: .
d_gene: .
v_gene: TRBV18
CDR3nt: TGTGCCAGCTCACCTGGGCAGAACCCTCTCAATGAGCAGTTCTTC
CDR3aa: CASSPGQNPLNEQFF

j_gene: TRBJ2-2
abundance: .
d_gene: .
v_gene: TRBV11-2
CDR3nt: TGTGCCAGCAGCCTCGCCACCGGGGAGCTGTTTTTT
CDR3aa: CASSLATGELFF

j_gene: TRBJ2-7
abundance: .
d_gene: .
v_gene: TRBV5-4
CDR3nt: TGTGCCAGCAGCTTGAGACAGGGAGGTCCCTACGAGCAGTACTTC
CDR3aa: CASSLRQGGPYEQYF

j_gene: TRBJ1-2
abundance: .
d_gene: .
v_gene: TRBV5-1
CDR3nt: TGCGCCAGCAGCTTAAACGAGTTTAACTATGGCTACACCTTC
CDR3aa: CASSLNEFNYGYTF